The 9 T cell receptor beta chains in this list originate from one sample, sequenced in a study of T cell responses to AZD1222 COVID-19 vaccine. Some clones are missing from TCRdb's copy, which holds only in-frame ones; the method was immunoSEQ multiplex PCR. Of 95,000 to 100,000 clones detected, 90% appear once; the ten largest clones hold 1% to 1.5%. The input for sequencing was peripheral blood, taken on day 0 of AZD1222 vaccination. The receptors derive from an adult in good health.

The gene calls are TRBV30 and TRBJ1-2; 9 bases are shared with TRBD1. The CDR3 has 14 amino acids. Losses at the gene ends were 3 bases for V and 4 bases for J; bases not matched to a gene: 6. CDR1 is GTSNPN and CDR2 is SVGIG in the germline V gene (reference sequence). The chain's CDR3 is CAWSVGDRAYGYTF. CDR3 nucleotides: TGTGCCTGGAGCGTTGGGGACAGGGCCTATGGCTACACCTTC.

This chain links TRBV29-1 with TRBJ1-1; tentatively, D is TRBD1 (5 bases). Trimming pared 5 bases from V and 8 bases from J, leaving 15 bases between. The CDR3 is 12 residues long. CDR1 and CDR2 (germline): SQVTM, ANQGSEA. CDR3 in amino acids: CSVLEVGGEAFF. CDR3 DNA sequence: TGCAGCGTTCTAGAGGTCGGGGGAGAAGCTTTCTTT.

CDR3 sequence (DNA): TGTGCCAGCAGTGATTCTACGGGACGGGGGAGCAATCAGCCCCAGCATTTT. It encodes CASSDSTGRGSNQPQHF. This rearrangement joins TRBV2 to TRBJ1-5; possibly TRBD1 for D (5 bases). Trimming took off 3 bases at V and 1 base at J, with 16 bases between the two ends. The germline CDR1 and CDR2 sequences are SNHLY and FYNNEI. This CDR3 spans 17 amino acids.

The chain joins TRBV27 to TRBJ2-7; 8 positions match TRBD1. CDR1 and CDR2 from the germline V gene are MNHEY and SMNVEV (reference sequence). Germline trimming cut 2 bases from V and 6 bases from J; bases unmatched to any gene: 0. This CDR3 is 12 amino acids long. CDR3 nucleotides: TGTGCCAGCAGTTTAACAGGGGGCGAGCAGTACTTC. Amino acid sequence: CASSLTGGEQYF.

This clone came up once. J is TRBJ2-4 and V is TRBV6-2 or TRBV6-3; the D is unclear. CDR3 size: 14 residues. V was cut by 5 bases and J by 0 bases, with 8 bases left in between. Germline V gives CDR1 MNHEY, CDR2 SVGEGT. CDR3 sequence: CASSPIIAKNIQYF. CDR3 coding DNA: TGTGCCAGCAGTCCGATCATAGCCAAAAACATTCAGTACTTC.

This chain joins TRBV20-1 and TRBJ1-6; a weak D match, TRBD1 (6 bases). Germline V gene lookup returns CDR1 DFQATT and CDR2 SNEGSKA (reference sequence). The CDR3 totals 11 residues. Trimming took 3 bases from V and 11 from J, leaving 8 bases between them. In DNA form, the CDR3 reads TGCAGTGCTAGCCCAGGGGCACCCCTCCACTTT. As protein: CSASPGAPLHF.

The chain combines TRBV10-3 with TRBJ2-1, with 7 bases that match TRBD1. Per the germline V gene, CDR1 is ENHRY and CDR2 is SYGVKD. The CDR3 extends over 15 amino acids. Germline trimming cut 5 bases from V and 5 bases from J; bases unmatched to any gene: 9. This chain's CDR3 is CAISPTGIPNNEQFF. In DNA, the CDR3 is TGTGCCATCAGTCCGACAGGGATTCCTAACAATGAGCAGTTCTTC.

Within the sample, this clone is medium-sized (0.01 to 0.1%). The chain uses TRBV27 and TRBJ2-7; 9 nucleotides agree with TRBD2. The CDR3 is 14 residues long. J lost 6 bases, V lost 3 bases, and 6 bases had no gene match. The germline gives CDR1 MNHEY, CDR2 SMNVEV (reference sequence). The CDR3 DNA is TGTGCCAGCAGTTTCAAAGCGGGGGGTTCCGAGCAGTACTTC. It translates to CASSFKAGGSEQYF.

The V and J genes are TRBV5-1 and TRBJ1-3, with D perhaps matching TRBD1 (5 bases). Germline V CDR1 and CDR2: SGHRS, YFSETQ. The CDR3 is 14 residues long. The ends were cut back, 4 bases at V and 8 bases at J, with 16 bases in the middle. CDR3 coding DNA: TGCGCCAGCAGCCACGGGACGACGAAGGACACCATATATTTT. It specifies CASSHGTTKDTIYF.